This TCR beta chain derives from a study of early T cells in non-severe SARS-CoV-2 infection. CDR3 size: 15 residues. V was clipped by 3 bases and J by 2 bases; unmatched bases: 1. This clonotype occurred many times. Researchers tagged individual cDNA molecules with unique molecular identifiers. TCRdb itself ran the 5' RACE reads through MiXCR, one entry per CDR3 protein. The data contain approximately 58,000 distinct CDR3 sequences, 6% to 7% of them singletons. The receptor was derived from an adult who was a healthcare worker with PCR-confirmed SARS-CoV-2 infection or an uninfected control (not recorded which). Sequencing was carried out using whole blood. The chain uses TRBV12-3 or TRBV12-4 and TRBJ2-3; 11 nucleotides match TRBD2. CDR3: CASSLTSGDTDTQYF. CDR3 in DNA: TGTGCCAGCAGTTTGACTAGCGGGGACACAGATACGCAGTATTTT.